The 10 T cell receptor beta chains given below trace back to one sample, sequenced in a study of T cell changes during pregnancy in multiple sclerosis. Data came from immunoSEQ multiplex PCR; TCRdb stores just in-frame clones and leaves some out. The sample holds about 64,000 clones; 90% to 97% are singletons and the top ten take 2% to 2.5%. Sequenced material: CD8+ T cells from peripheral blood mononuclear cells, taken after pregnancy. The origin of the receptors is a female donor with multiple sclerosis, enrolled in a pregnancy study.

V usage is TRBV19 and J usage is TRBJ2-7; 11 bases agree with TRBD2. Germline-derived CDR1 and CDR2 are LNHDA and SQIVND (reference sequence). The CDR3 is made up of 15 amino acids. The ends lost 3 bases at V and 5 bases at J; junction bases unmatched: 6. The CDR3 loop is CASSISGRASHEQYF. CDR3 sequence (DNA): TGTGCCAGTAGTATTAGCGGGAGGGCCTCTCACGAGCAGTACTTC.

V usage is TRBV19 and J usage is TRBJ1-5, with D perhaps TRBD1 (6 bases). Per germline, CDR1 LNHDA and CDR2 SQIVND (reference sequence). CDR3 size: 12 residues. V was pared by 9 bases and J by 3 bases, with 9 bases between. The CDR3 DNA is TGTGCCAGCGGACAGATCAATCAGCCCCAGCATTTT. This gives the protein CASGQINQPQHF.

This chain links TRBV29-1 with TRBJ1-3; 10 positions agree with TRBD1. The CDR3 runs to 17 residues. Germline trimming cut 6 bases from V and 0 bases from J; bases unmatched to any gene: 11. The germline CDR1 and CDR2 sequences are SQVTM and ANQGSEA. The CDR3 bases are TGCAGCGTGGGAGGGGGGACAGGGGACTTCTCTGGAAACACCATATATTTT. Protein product: CSVGGGTGDFSGNTIYF.

The chain carries TRBV6-5 and TRBJ1-2; D may be TRBD1 (5 bases). This CDR3 spans 15 amino acids. Germline assignment: CDR1 MNHEY and CDR2 SVGAGI. V lost 0 bases and J lost 8, with 16 bases in between. This chain's CDR3 is CASSYSRGGEGGYTF. As DNA, the CDR3 is TGTGCCAGCAGTTACTCCCGGGGAGGGGAAGGCGGCTACACCTTC.

This clone was recorded a few times. CDR3 amino acids: CASQDRAHEQFF. DNA of the CDR3: TGTGCCAGCCAGGACAGGGCCCATGAGCAGTTCTTC. The V and J genes are TRBV27 and TRBJ2-1, with TRBD1 matching over 8 bases. The V and J ends lost 8 bases and 8 bases, in that order; junction bases with no gene match: 5. From germline, CDR1 is MNHEY and CDR2 SMNVEV (reference sequence). This CDR3 region has 12 residues.

CDR3 nucleotide sequence: TGTGCCAGCAGTCCGCTTTCAGGTCCCGGTCAGCCCCAGCATTTT. This encodes CASSPLSGPGQPQHF. V is TRBV6-5 and J is TRBJ1-5, with unresolved D. The V gene's germline CDR1 is MNHEY and CDR2 SVGAGI. The CDR3 consists of 15 residues. Trimming pared 5 bases from V and 6 bases from J, leaving 17 bases between.

This rearrangement joins TRBV7-9 to TRBJ2-7; TRBD1 aligns across 7 bases. J was trimmed by 0 bases and V by 4 bases; bases with no gene match: 9. From germline, CDR1 is SEHNR and CDR2 FQNEAQ (reference sequence). This CDR3 is 16 amino acids long. Written as DNA, the CDR3 is TGTGCCAGCAGCTCTCCAAACAGGGGCGCCTCCTACGAGCAGTACTTC. This encodes CASSSPNRGASYEQYF.

V and J are TRBV7-9 and TRBJ2-3; the D is unclear. The germline V gene has CDR1 SEHNR and CDR2 FQNEAQ (reference sequence). Deletions cut 5 bases from V and 2 bases from J, with 5 bases between. The CDR3 has 12 amino acids. The CDR3 protein is CASSLLTDTQYF. In DNA, the CDR3 is TGTGCCAGCAGCCTTCTCACAGATACGCAGTATTTT.

This chain uses TRBV15 with TRBJ2-1; 8 positions match TRBD1. Losses at the gene ends were 0 bases for V and 7 bases for J; bases not matched to a gene: 2. Germline loops: CDR1 LNHNV, CDR2 YYDKDF (reference sequence). This CDR3 has 14 residues. The CDR3 DNA is TGTGCCACCAGCAGAGAGGACAGGGTAAATGAGCAGTTCTTC. Its protein is CATSREDRVNEQFF.

The V call is TRBV11-2, the J call TRBJ2-7, with D possibly matching TRBD2 (5 bases). Germline V lookup: CDR1 SGHAT, CDR2 FQNNGV. V gave up 1 base and J gave up 4 bases, with 5 bases separating them. The CDR3 has 12 residues. The CDR3 spells CASSLGTYEQYF. CDR3 nucleotides: TGTGCCAGCAGCTTAGGGACTTACGAGCAGTACTTC.